This T cell receptor beta chain stems from a study of blood T cell repertoires in COVID-19. Sequenced by immunoSEQ multiplex PCR; TCRdb stores in-frame clones only, minus some. The sample contains 200,000 to 300,000 clones, approximately 91% of which appear only once. This CDR3 is built from 11 residues. Trimming took 3 bases from V and 9 from J, leaving 6 bases between them. The origin of this receptor is a person aged 18-29 years with COVID-19, enrolled during active disease. J is TRBJ2-1 and V is TRBV12-3 or TRBV12-4; D gene unclear. Source material: peripheral blood. The CDR3 DNA is TGTGCCAGCAGTTTTAGAGGTGAGCAGTTCTTC. Translation gives CASSFRGEQFF.